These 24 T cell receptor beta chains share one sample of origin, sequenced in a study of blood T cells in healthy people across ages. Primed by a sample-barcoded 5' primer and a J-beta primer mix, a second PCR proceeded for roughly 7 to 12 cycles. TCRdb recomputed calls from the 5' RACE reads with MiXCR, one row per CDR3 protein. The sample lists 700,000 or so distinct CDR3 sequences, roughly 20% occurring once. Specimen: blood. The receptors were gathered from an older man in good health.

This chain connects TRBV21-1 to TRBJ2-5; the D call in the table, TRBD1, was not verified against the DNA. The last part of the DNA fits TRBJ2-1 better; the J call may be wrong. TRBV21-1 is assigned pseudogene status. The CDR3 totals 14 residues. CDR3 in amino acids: CASSKVVYREGQFF. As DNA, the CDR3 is TGTGCCAGCAGCAAAGTGGTCTATAGGGAAGGGCAGTTCTTC.

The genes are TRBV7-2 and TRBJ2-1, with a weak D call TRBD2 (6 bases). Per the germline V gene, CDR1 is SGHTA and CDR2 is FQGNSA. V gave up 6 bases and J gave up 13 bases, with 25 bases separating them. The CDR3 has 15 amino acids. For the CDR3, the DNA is TGTGCCAGCAGTCAGGCGGGGAGTACAGTCGGGATACAGTTCTTC. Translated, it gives CASSQAGSTVGIQFF.

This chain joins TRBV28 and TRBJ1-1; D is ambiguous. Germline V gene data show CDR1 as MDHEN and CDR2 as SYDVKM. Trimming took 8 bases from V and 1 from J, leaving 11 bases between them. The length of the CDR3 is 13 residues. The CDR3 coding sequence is TGTGCCAGCCAAAGAAACAGGAACACTGAAGCTTTCTTT. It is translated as CASQRNRNTEAFF.

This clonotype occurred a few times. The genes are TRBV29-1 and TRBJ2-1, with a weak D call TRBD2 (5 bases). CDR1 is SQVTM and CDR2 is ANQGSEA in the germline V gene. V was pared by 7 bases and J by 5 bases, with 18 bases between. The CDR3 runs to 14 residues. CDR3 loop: CSGRGWIGDNEQFF. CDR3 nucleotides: TGCAGCGGAAGAGGGTGGATCGGTGACAATGAGCAGTTCTTC.

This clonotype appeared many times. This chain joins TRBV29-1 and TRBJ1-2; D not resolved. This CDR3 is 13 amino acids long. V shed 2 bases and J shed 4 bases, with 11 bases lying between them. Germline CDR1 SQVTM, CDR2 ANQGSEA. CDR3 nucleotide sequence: TGCAGCGTTGAAAGGTTGGGCAGCTATGGCTACACCTTC. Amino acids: CSVERLGSYGYTF.

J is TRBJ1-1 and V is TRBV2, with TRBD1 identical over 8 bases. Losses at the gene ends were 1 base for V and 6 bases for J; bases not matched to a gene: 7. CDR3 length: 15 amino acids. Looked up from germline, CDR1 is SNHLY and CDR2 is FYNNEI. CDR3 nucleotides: TGTGCCAGCAGTGAAGGTCGGACAGGGTCCTCTGAAGCTTTCTTT. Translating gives CASSEGRTGSSEAFF.

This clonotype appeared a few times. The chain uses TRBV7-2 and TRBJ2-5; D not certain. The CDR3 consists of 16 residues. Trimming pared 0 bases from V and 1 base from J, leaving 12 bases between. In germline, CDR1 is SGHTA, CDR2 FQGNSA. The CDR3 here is CASSLAIGLGQETQYF. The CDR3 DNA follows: TGTGCCAGCAGCTTAGCCATCGGCCTGGGCCAAGAGACCCAGTACTTC.

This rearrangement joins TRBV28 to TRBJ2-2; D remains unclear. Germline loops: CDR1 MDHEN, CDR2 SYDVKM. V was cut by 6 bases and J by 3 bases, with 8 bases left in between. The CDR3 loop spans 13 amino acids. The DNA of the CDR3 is TGTGCCAGCAGGAGTACGCACACCGGGGAGCTGTTTTTT. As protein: CASRSTHTGELFF.

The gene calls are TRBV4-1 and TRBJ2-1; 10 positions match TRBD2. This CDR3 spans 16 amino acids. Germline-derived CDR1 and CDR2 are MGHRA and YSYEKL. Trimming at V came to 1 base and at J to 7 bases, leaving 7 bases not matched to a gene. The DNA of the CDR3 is TGCGCCAGCAGCCAAGGACCTAGCGGGAGAAATAATGAGCAGTTCTTC. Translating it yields CASSQGPSGRNNEQFF.

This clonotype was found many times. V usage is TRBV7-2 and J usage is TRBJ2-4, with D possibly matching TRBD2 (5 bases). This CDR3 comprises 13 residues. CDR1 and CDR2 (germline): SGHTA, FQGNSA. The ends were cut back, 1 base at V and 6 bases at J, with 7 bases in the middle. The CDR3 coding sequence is TGTGCCAGCAGCTTAGAACGGGGAAACATTCAGTACTTC. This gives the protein CASSLERGNIQYF.

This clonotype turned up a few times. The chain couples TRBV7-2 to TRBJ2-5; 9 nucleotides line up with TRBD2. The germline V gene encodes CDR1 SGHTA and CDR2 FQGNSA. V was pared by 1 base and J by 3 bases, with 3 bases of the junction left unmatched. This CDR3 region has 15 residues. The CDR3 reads CASSLGSGGKETQYF. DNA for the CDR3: TGTGCCAGCAGCTTAGGTAGCGGGGGTAAAGAGACCCAGTACTTC.

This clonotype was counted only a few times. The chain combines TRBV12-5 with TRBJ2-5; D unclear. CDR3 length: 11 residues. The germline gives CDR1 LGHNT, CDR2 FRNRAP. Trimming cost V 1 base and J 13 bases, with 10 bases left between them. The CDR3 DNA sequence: TGTGCTAGTGGTTTGGACCATCCCCGGTACTTC. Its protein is CASGLDHPRYF.

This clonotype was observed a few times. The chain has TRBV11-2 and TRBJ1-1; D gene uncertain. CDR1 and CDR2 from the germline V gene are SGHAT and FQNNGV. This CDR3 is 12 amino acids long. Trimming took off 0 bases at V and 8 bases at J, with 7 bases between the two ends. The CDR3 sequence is CASSLEVGEAFF. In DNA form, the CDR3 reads TGTGCCAGCAGCTTAGAAGTAGGGGAAGCTTTCTTT. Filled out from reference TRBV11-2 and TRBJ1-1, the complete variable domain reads EAGVAQSPRYKIIEKRQSVAFWCNPISGHATLYWYQQILGQGPKLLIQFQNNGVVDDSQLPKDRFSAERLKGVDSTLKIQPAKLEDSAVYLCASSLEVGEAFFGQGTRLTVV.

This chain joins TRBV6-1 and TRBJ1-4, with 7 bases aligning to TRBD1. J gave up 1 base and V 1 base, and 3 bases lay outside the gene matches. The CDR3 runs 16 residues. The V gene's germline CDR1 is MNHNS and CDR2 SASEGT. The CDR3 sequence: CASSEGNRGTNEKLFF. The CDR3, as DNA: TGTGCCAGCAGTGAAGGGAACAGGGGAACTAATGAAAAACTGTTTTTT.

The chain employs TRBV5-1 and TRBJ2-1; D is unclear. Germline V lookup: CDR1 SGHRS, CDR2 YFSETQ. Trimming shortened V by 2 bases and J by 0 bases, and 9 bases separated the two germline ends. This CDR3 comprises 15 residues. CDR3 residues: CASSFGDISYNEQFF. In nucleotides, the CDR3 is TGCGCCAGCAGCTTCGGAGACATCTCCTACAATGAGCAGTTCTTC.

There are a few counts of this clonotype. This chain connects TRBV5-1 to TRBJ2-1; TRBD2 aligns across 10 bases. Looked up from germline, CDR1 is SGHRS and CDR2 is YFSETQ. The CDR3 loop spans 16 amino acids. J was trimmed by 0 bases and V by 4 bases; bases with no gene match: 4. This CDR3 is CASSLTSGNSYNEQFF. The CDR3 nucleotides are TGCGCCAGCAGCCTAACTAGCGGGAACTCCTACAATGAGCAGTTCTTC.

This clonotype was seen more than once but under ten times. CDR3 nucleotide sequence: TGCGCCAGCAGCAAAAAGCCCGGGCCCTCAGATACGCAGTATTTT. Protein product: CASSKKPGPSDTQYF. The chain joins TRBV5-1 to TRBJ2-3; D gene unclear. Germline assignment: CDR1 SGHRS and CDR2 YFSETQ. V shed 4 bases and J shed 4 bases, with 16 bases lying between them. The CDR3 sequence is 15 residues long.

The CDR3 sequence: CASSMTSPINQPQHF. CDR3 bases: TGTGCCAGCAGTATGACGAGCCCCATCAATCAGCCCCAGCATTTT. The gene calls are TRBV6-5 and TRBJ1-5; D uncertain. The germline V gene has CDR1 MNHEY and CDR2 SVGAGI. The CDR3 has 15 residues. V shed 5 bases and J shed 3 bases, with 14 bases lying between them.

The CDR3 is CASSVESRGKLFF. CDR3 DNA: TGCGCCAGCAGCGTAGAATCGCGCGGAAAACTGTTTTTT. The V and J genes are TRBV5-1 and TRBJ1-4; D gene uncertain. Germline V lookup: CDR1 SGHRS, CDR2 YFSETQ. The CDR3 is 13 residues long. V lost 4 bases to trimming and J lost 10 bases, with 14 bases between them. The full variable domain, completed using reference TRBV5-1 and TRBJ1-4, is KAGVTQTPRYLIKTRGQQVTLSCSPISGHRSVSWYQQTPGQGLQFLFEYFSETQRNKGNFPGRFSGRQFSNSRSEMNVSTLELGDSALYLCASSVESRGKLFFGSGTQLSVL.

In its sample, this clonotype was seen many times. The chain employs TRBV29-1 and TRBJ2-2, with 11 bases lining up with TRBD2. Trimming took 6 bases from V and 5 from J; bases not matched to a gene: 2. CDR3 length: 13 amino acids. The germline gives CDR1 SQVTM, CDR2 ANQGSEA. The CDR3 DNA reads TGCAGCGTCCGGACTAGCGGGACCGGGGAGCTGTTTTTT. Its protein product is CSVRTSGTGELFF.

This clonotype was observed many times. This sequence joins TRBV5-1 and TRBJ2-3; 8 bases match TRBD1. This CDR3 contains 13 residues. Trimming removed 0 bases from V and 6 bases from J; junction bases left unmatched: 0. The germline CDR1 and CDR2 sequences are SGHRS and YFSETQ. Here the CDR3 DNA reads TGCGCCAGCAGCTTGGGACAGGGGGATACGCAGTATTTT. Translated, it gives CASSLGQGDTQYF.

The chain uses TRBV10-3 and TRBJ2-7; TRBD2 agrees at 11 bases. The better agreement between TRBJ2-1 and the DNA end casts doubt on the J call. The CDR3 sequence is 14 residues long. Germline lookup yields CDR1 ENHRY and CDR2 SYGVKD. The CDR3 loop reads CAISTSGGYNEQFF. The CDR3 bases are TGTGCCATCAGTACTAGCGGGGGCTACAATGAGCAGTTCTTC.

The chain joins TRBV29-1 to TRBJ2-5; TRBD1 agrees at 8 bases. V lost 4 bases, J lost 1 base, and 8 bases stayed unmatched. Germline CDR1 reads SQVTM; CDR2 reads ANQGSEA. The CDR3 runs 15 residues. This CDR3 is CSVGLSGTGQETQYF. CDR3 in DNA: TGCAGCGTTGGTCTGAGTGGGACAGGCCAAGAGACCCAGTACTTC.

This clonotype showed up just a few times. CDR3 in amino acids: CASSFDLTGANVLTF. In nucleotides, the CDR3 is TGCGCCAGCAGTTTTGATCTGACAGGGGCCAACGTCCTGACTTTC. The chain joins TRBV5-1 to TRBJ2-6; D uncertain. The V gene lost 5 bases and the J gene lost 4 bases, with 13 bases spanning the gap. Germline loops: CDR1 SGHRS, CDR2 YFSETQ. This CDR3 spans 15 amino acids. The full variable domain, rest sourced from reference TRBV5-1 and TRBJ2-6, is KAGVTQTPRYLIKTRGQQVTLSCSPISGHRSVSWYQQTPGQGLQFLFEYFSETQRNKGNFPGRFSGRQFSNSRSEMNVSTLELGDSALYLCASSFDLTGANVLTFGAGSRLTVL.